The clone carrying this T cell receptor beta chain was picked up many times. This sample was taken from a study of T cells after yellow fever vaccination. The CDR3 has 15 residues. Trimming shortened V by 4 bases and J by 1 base, and 12 bases separated the two germline ends. TCRdb ran MiXCR on the 5' RACE reads and lists one entry per CDR3 protein. The repertoire holds 100,000 to 150,000 distinct CDR3 sequences, with approximately 7% as singletons. The sequencing used CD4+ T cells sorted from PBMCs, collected 10 days after the first yellow fever vaccination. The sequence derives from a young man who received the YFV17D yellow fever vaccine. The V call is TRBV12-3 or TRBV12-4, the J call TRBJ2-3; D not certain. In nucleotides, the CDR3 is TGTGCCAGCAGTTACCGTCAGCCAGGCACAGATACGCAGTATTTT. Residues: CASSYRQPGTDTQYF.